This T cell receptor beta chain was obtained from a study of control samples from healthy donors and cancer patients. The table came from immunoSEQ multiplex PCR; TCRdb's copy has only in-frame clones and leaves some out. Here the sample spans 190,000 or so clones, 90% to 95% being singletons. Germline V lookup: CDR1 MGHDK, CDR2 SYGVNS. V dropped 3 bases and J dropped 4 bases, with 10 bases sitting between them. This CDR3 comprises 14 residues. The origin of this receptor is a man aged 18 to 29 in good health. Sequenced material: blood. The chain couples TRBV25-1 to TRBJ1-5; D is perhaps TRBD1 (5 bases). The CDR3 protein is CASSDRDGNQPQHF. As DNA, the CDR3 is TGTGCCAGCAGTGACAGGGATGGGAATCAGCCCCAGCATTTT.